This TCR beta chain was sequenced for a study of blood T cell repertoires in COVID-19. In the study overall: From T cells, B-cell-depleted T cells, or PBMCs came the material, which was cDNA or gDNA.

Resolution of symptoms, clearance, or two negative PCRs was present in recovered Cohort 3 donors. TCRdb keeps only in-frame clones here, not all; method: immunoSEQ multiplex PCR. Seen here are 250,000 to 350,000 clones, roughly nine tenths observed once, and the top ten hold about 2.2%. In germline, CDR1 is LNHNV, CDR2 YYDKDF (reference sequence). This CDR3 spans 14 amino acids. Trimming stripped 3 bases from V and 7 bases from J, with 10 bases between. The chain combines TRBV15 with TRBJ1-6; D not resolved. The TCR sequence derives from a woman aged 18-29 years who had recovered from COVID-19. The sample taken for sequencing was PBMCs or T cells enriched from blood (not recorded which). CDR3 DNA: TGTGCCACCAGCAGCCGAACGGTGAATTCACCCCTCCACTTT. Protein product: CATSSRTVNSPLHF.